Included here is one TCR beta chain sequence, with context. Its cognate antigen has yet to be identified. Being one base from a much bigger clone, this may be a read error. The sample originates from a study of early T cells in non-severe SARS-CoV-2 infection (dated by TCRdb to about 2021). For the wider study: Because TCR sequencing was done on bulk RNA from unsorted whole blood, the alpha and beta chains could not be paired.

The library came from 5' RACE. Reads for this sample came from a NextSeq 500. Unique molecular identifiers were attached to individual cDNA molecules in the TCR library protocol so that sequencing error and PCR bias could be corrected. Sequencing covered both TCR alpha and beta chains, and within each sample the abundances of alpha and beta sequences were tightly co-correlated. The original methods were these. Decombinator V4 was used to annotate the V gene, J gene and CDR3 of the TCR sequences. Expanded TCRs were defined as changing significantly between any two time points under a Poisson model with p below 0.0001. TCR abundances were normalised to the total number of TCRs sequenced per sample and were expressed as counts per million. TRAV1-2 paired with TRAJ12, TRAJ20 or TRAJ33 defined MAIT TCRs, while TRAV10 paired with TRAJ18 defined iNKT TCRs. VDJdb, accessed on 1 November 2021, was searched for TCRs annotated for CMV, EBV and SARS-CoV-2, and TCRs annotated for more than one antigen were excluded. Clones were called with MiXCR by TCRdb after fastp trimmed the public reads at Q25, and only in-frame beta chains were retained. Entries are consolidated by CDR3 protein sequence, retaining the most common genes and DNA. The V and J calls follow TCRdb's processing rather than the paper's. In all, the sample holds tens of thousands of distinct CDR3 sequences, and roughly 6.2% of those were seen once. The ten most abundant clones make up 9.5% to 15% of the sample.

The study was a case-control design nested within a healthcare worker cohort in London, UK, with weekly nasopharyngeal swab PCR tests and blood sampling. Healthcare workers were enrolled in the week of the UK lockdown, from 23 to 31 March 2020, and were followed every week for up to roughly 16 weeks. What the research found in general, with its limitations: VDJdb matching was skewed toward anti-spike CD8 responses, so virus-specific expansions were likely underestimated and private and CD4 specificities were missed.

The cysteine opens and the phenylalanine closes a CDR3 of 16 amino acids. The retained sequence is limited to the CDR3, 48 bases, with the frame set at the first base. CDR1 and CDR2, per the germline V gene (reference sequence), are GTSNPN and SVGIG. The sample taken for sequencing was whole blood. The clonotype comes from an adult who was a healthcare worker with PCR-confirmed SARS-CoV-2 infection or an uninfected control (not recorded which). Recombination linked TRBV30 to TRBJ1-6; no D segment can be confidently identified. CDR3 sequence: CAWSVRGNSYNSSLHF. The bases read TGTGCCTGGAGTGTACGAGGGAACTCCTATAATTCATCCCTCCACTTT.